One and the same sample provided the 29 T cell receptor beta chains below, sequenced in a study of blood T cell repertoires in COVID-19. Clones were sequenced by immunoSEQ multiplex PCR, and TCRdb holds only the in-frame ones, with some missing. Among over 200,000 clones listed, 84% were seen once. Input material: peripheral blood. The receptors come from a woman older than 75 with active or convalescent COVID-19.

The V gene is TRBV7-2, the J gene TRBJ1-2, with 10 positions matching TRBD1. CDR1 and CDR2 from the germline V gene are SGHTA and FQGNSA. Trimming cost V 7 bases and J 7 bases; bases outside gene matches: 9. There are 14 residues in the CDR3. This CDR3 is CASTQRQGAGGYTF. Written as DNA, the CDR3 is TGTGCCAGCACCCAACGACAGGGGGCAGGTGGCTACACCTTC.

The chain couples TRBV6-5 to TRBJ2-2; the match to TRBD1 covers 8 bases. The CDR3 has 16 residues. Germline V gene data show CDR1 as MNHEY and CDR2 as SVGAGI. V gave up 4 bases and J gave up 7 bases; unmatched junction bases: 11. CDR3: CASSSIQGGRSGELFF. CDR3 coding DNA: TGTGCCAGCAGTTCTATACAGGGGGGAAGGAGCGGGGAGCTGTTTTTT.

The V and J genes are TRBV5-4 and TRBJ1-2, with TRBD1 matching over 7 bases. The V and J ends lost 4 bases and 0 bases, in that order; junction bases with no gene match: 12. Germline V lookup: CDR1 SGHNT, CDR2 YYREEE (reference sequence). CDR3 size: 17 residues. CDR3 bases: TGTGCCAGCAGCCCTAGAACCAGACAGGGACCTAACTATGGCTACACCTTC. Encoded protein: CASSPRTRQGPNYGYTF.

This clone has just a few counts. The chain uses TRBV29-1 and TRBJ1-1; 7 bases agree with TRBD1. CDR3 length: 16 amino acids. Trimming cost V 7 bases and J 0 bases; bases outside gene matches: 14. Germline assignment: CDR1 SQVTM and CDR2 ANQGSEA. CDR3 sequence reads: CSAANRVGTVNTEAFF. DNA of the CDR3: TGCAGCGCAGCTAACCGGGTGGGGACAGTGAACACTGAAGCTTTCTTT.

The J gene is TRBJ2-7, the V gene TRBV19, with D tentatively TRBD2 (5 bases). The germline CDR1 and CDR2 sequences are LNHDA and SQIVND (reference sequence). The CDR3 length is 14 residues. V was clipped by 7 bases and J by 3 bases, with 16 bases between them. The CDR3 spells CASMVGVGSYEQYF. The CDR3 DNA reads as TGTGCCAGTATGGTAGGAGTGGGGAGCTACGAGCAGTACTTC.

V is TRBV5-4 and J is TRBJ2-3; D ambiguous. Germline V lookup: CDR1 SGHNT, CDR2 YYREEE (reference sequence). The CDR3 contains 14 residues. Trimming pared 0 bases from V and 5 bases from J, leaving 10 bases between. The CDR3 DNA reads TGTGCCAGCAGCTTGGTACAGCCCGGAGATACGCAGTATTTT. Its translation is CASSLVQPGDTQYF.

V usage is TRBV19 and J usage is TRBJ1-2; TRBD1 matches 7 bases. The CDR3 runs to 14 residues. Germline CDR1 LNHDA, CDR2 SQIVND (reference sequence). Losses at the gene ends were 9 bases for V and 8 bases for J; bases not matched to a gene: 15. The CDR3: CASRNAGPGGGYTF. The CDR3 nucleotides read TGTGCCAGCAGAAACGCCGGGCCAGGGGGGGGCTACACCTTC.

V is TRBV10-3 and J is TRBJ2-5; weak D call: TRBD2 (6 bases). Germline V lookup: CDR1 ENHRY, CDR2 SYGVKD. V was trimmed by 2 bases and J by 7 bases, leaving 8 bases between them. CDR3 size: 12 residues. The CDR3 is CAISERELTQYF. CDR3 bases: TGTGCCATCAGTGAGCGGGAGCTGACCCAGTACTTC.

The rearrangement uses TRBV28 and TRBJ2-2; 10 bases are shared with TRBD2. Germline V gene data show CDR1 as MDHEN and CDR2 as SYDVKM. V gave up 4 bases and J gave up 6 bases; unmatched junction bases: 5. The length of the CDR3 is 15 residues. For the CDR3, the DNA is TGTGCCAGCAGTTCCCGCGGGACTAGCGCCGGGGAGCTGTTTTTT. It codes for CASSSRGTSAGELFF.

A word on this clone: In the same sample, other DNA sequences code for this CDR3. The chain has TRBV9 and TRBJ2-3, with D tentatively TRBD2 (6 bases). The CDR3 consists of 15 residues. The germline V gene has CDR1 SGDLS and CDR2 YYNGEE. Trimming took 0 bases from V and 0 from J, leaving 8 bases between them. CDR3 loop: CASSVAGTSTDTQYF. CDR3 nucleotides: TGTGCCAGCAGCGTAGCGGGGACTAGCACAGATACGCAGTATTTT.

This clone was seen only once. J is TRBJ1-3 and V is TRBV19; D call uncertain. This CDR3 is 15 amino acids long. Trimming cost V 3 bases and J 2 bases, with 11 bases left between them. Germline CDR1 is LNHDA and CDR2 is SQIVND (reference sequence). The CDR3 loop reads CASSMVGSPGNTIYF. The CDR3 nucleotides are TGTGCCAGTAGTATGGTCGGGAGCCCTGGAAACACCATATATTTT.

The genes are TRBV6-5 and TRBJ1-2; tentative D call: TRBD1 (5 bases). Germline CDR1 is MNHEY and CDR2 is SVGAGI. The CDR3 is 14 amino acids. Deletions cut 7 bases from V and 5 bases from J, with 17 bases between. CDR3: CASTPGGGRYGYTF. The CDR3 nucleotides read TGTGCCAGCACCCCGGGGGGGGGTCGGTATGGCTACACCTTC.

The chain joins TRBV20-1 to TRBJ1-1, with D possibly matching TRBD1 (6 bases). Germline V gene lookup returns CDR1 DFQATT and CDR2 SNEGSKA (reference sequence). CDR3 size: 16 residues. Trimming removed 3 bases from V and 5 bases from J, with 22 bases in between. CDR3 sequence (DNA): TGCAGTGCTAGTGAATCCGGAGGAAGGGGGACGACTGAAGCTTTCTTT. It specifies CSASESGGRGTTEAFF.

This clone has only one observation. Other DNA sequences in the same sample also yield this CDR3. Here the CDR3 reads CASSSQGNQPQHF. The CDR3 nucleotides are TGTGCCAGCAGCTCACAGGGGAATCAGCCCCAGCATTTT. The chain has TRBV7-9 and TRBJ1-5, with TRBD1 matching 7 bases. The CDR3 has 13 amino acids. CDR1 and CDR2 from the germline V gene are SEHNR and FQNEAQ (reference sequence). After removal of 4 bases from V and 4 bases from J, the junction contained 1 base not matched to a gene.

V gene TRBV30 combines with J gene TRBJ1-2; 7 bases agree with TRBD1. The V gene's germline CDR1 is GTSNPN and CDR2 SVGIG (reference sequence). The V segment lost 4 bases and the J segment 5 bases; nucleotides outside the gene matches: 7. This CDR3 is built from 13 residues. The CDR3 bases are TGTGCCTGGAATAGGGGGCTTGGGTATGGCTACACCTTC. As protein: CAWNRGLGYGYTF.

Comment on this clone: The same CDR3 arises from other DNA sequences in this sample as well. The V gene is TRBV30, the J gene TRBJ1-5; D remains ambiguous. Trimming took off 0 bases at V and 1 base at J, with 7 bases between the two ends. Per germline, CDR1 GTSNPN and CDR2 SVGIG (reference sequence). This CDR3 spans 14 amino acids. The CDR3: CAWSVGGSNQPQHF. In nucleotides, the CDR3 is TGTGCCTGGAGTGTGGGAGGAAGCAATCAGCCCCAGCATTTT. Full variable domain (outside the CDR3, taken from reference TRBV30 and TRBJ1-5): SQTIHQWPATLVQPVGSPLSLECTVEGTSNPNLYWYRQAAGRGLQLLFYSVGIGQISSEVPQNLSASRPQDRQFILSSKKLLLSDSGFYLCAWSVGGSNQPQHFGDGTRLSIL.

This chain joins TRBV7-2 and TRBJ2-3, with D possibly being TRBD1 (5 bases). Between the trimmed V and J ends, which lost 5 bases and 5 bases, there was a span of 14 bases. The CDR3 contains 14 residues. Germline values: CDR1 SGHTA, CDR2 FQGNSA. CDR3 amino acids: CASSPKGWIDTQYF. In DNA form, the CDR3 reads TGTGCCAGCAGCCCCAAGGGGTGGATAGATACGCAGTATTTT.

The V call is TRBV4-3, the J call TRBJ2-5, with 13 bases that match TRBD2. J gave up 1 base and V 1 base, and 6 bases lay outside the gene matches. CDR1 is LGHNA and CDR2 is YSLEER in the germline V gene. The CDR3 is made up of 18 amino acids. The CDR3: CASSQGRLAGGLQETQYF. CDR3 bases: TGCGCCAGCAGCCAAGGAAGACTAGCGGGGGGCCTCCAAGAGACCCAGTACTTC.

The V gene is TRBV6-5, the J gene TRBJ2-5; D is possibly TRBD1 (6 bases). The CDR3 length is 15 residues. The germline V and J ends were trimmed by 0 bases and 5 bases, with 13 bases remaining between them. Germline V gene lookup returns CDR1 MNHEY and CDR2 SVGAGI. This CDR3 reads CASSYSAGAWETQYF. The CDR3 DNA reads TGTGCCAGCAGTTACTCGGCAGGGGCGTGGGAGACCCAGTACTTC.

The rearrangement joins TRBV19 to TRBJ2-4; D is perhaps TRBD2 (6 bases). The CDR3 is made up of 16 amino acids. CDR1 LNHDA and CDR2 SQIVND come from the germline V gene (reference sequence). The germline V and J ends were trimmed by 9 bases and 3 bases, with 21 bases remaining between them. The CDR3 here is CASRDFPGSGKNIQYF. Written as DNA, the CDR3 is TGTGCCAGCAGGGACTTCCCAGGCTCGGGCAAAAACATTCAGTACTTC.

This clone was seen a handful of times. The rearrangement links TRBV6-2 or TRBV6-3 to TRBJ2-7; D is uncertain. Per germline, CDR1 MNHEY and CDR2 SVGEGT. This CDR3 region has 12 residues. Trimming took 6 bases from V and 3 from J, leaving 9 bases between them. This chain's CDR3 is CASSNPRYEQYF. The CDR3 bases are TGTGCCAGCAGCAATCCGCGCTACGAGCAGTACTTC.

This clone showed up just once. The chain has TRBV9 and TRBJ2-7; TRBD1 matches at 7 bases. After removal of 0 bases from V and 4 bases from J, the junction contained 7 bases not matched to a gene. Germline CDR1 and CDR2: SGDLS and YYNGEE. The CDR3 sequence is 15 residues long. The CDR3 sequence is CASSVGLDRPYEQYF. DNA for the CDR3: TGTGCCAGCAGCGTAGGCCTGGACAGGCCATACGAGCAGTACTTC.

V gene TRBV4-3 combines with J gene TRBJ1-4, with a tentative D call TRBD1 (6 bases). Germline CDR1 and CDR2: LGHNA and YSLEER. The CDR3 totals 14 residues. V shed 4 bases and J shed 7 bases, with 13 bases lying between them. This chain's CDR3 is CASSRDINLEKLFF. Here the CDR3 DNA reads TGCGCCAGCAGCCGGGACATCAACCTTGAAAAACTGTTTTTT.

The V gene is TRBV11-3, the J gene TRBJ2-5; tentative D call: TRBD2 (6 bases). The germline CDR1 and CDR2 sequences are SGHNT and YENEEA. The CDR3 contains 15 residues. Trimming removed 5 bases from V and 1 base from J, with 14 bases in between. The CDR3 DNA reads TGTGCCAGCAGCCCGATGAAGGGACTCCAAGAGACCCAGTACTTC. Protein: CASSPMKGLQETQYF.

The CDR3 region is CASSLGLAGTSYEQYF. The CDR3 DNA reads as TGTGCCAGCAGCTTAGGGTTGGCGGGGACTTCCTACGAGCAGTACTTC. The gene calls are TRBV11-3 and TRBJ2-7; tentative D call: TRBD2 (6 bases). This CDR3 comprises 16 residues. With 1 base removed from V and 1 base from J, the gap between germline ends came to 14 bases. In germline, CDR1 is SGHNT, CDR2 YENEEA.

This chain uses TRBV19 with TRBJ2-5; 8 nucleotides agree with TRBD1. With V trimmed by 5 bases and J by 5 bases, 10 bases remained unmatched. The CDR3 extends over 15 amino acids. Germline CDR1 LNHDA, CDR2 SQIVND (reference sequence). The CDR3 DNA reads TGTGCCAGTAGTGCCCACAGGGGGAAGGGGGAGACCCAGTACTTC. Protein: CASSAHRGKGETQYF.

The rearrangement links TRBV6-5 to TRBJ1-1; a weak D match, TRBD1 (5 bases). Germline lookup yields CDR1 MNHEY and CDR2 SVGAGI. V was clipped by 7 bases and J by 3 bases, with 9 bases between them. This CDR3 comprises 12 residues. CDR3 amino acids: CASKGRYTEAFF. In DNA form, the CDR3 reads TGTGCCAGCAAGGGGAGGTACACTGAAGCTTTCTTT.

This chain links TRBV7-8 with TRBJ1-5; D possibly corresponds to TRBD1 (5 bases). Germline V lookup: CDR1 SGHVS, CDR2 FQNEAQ. With 1 base removed from V and 1 base from J, the gap between germline ends came to 17 bases. The CDR3 has 18 residues. Written as DNA, the CDR3 is TGTGCCAGCAGCTTAGATTTCCTACTCCGGGGGAGCAATCAGCCCCAGCATTTT. Translated: CASSLDFLLRGSNQPQHF.

This chain's CDR3 is CASSTPGLYEQYF. CDR3 bases: TGTGCCAGCAGCACCCCGGGACTTTACGAGCAGTACTTC. This sequence joins TRBV9 and TRBJ2-7; D perhaps matches TRBD2 (6 bases). The CDR3 has 13 amino acids. V shed 4 bases and J shed 4 bases, with 12 bases lying between them. Germline CDR1 is SGDLS and CDR2 is YYNGEE.